The clone carrying this T cell receptor beta chain was seen repeatedly, ten times or more. This specimen belongs to a study of T cell repertoires in cytomegalovirus infection. There are 14 residues in the CDR3. The V gene's germline CDR1 is SGHTA and CDR2 FQGNSA. V dropped 5 bases and J dropped 4 bases, with 14 bases sitting between them. TCRdb redid the calling of the reads with MiXCR, one entry per CDR3 protein. The repertoire includes over 300,000 distinct CDR3 sequences, 9.5% of them detected once, and 4.3% sits in the top ten. Sequenced sample: PBMCs. This chain links TRBV7-2 with TRBJ1-2; a possible D gene is TRBD1 (6 bases). The sequence derives from a human donor in good health (CMV status not recorded). Some clones in this sample may be carry-over from other donors' samples. The CDR3 loop reads CASSPRTASYGYTF. As DNA, the CDR3 is TGTGCCAGCAGCCCGCGGACAGCCAGCTATGGCTACACCTTC.